The 17 T cell receptor beta chains listed next were all sequenced from one sample in a study of blood T cell repertoires in COVID-19. TCRdb keeps only in-frame clones here, not all; method: immunoSEQ multiplex PCR. The sample carries about 300,000 clones, roughly 90% recorded once. The sample was peripheral blood. These receptors came from a man between 18 and 35 years old who had recovered from COVID-19.

The chain carries TRBV2 and TRBJ2-3; 9 bases agree with TRBD2. The germline CDR1 and CDR2 sequences are SNHLY and FYNNEI. The CDR3 is 14 amino acids. V shed 10 bases and J 4 bases; nucleotides not matched to a gene: 9. The CDR3 nucleotides are TGTGCCACCCCAGCGGGAGGCTCCCCAGATACGCAGTATTTT. This sequence encodes CATPAGGSPDTQYF.

The chain has TRBV13 and TRBJ1-2; 7 bases are shared with TRBD1. After removal of 2 bases from V and 0 bases from J, the junction contained 3 bases not matched to a gene. The CDR3 spans 15 residues. Germline CDR1 reads PRHDT; CDR2 reads FYEKMQ (reference sequence). CDR3 DNA sequence: TGTGCCAGCAGCTTAAAAGGGGGCCCTAACTATGGCTACACCTTC. Encoded protein: CASSLKGGPNYGYTF.

This sequence joins TRBV6-5 and TRBJ1-1, with no clear D. Germline V lookup: CDR1 MNHEY, CDR2 SVGAGI. Between the trimmed V and J ends, which lost 5 bases and 5 bases, there was a span of 15 bases. The CDR3 covers 14 residues. The chain's CDR3 is CASSPFSSGTEAFF. The CDR3 DNA follows: TGTGCCAGCAGTCCATTCTCCTCGGGGACTGAAGCTTTCTTT.

V and J are TRBV2 and TRBJ2-1; 13 nucleotides align to TRBD2. V lost 6 bases, J lost 6 bases, and 5 bases stayed unmatched. There are 15 residues in the CDR3. Germline V lookup: CDR1 SNHLY, CDR2 FYNNEI. The CDR3 DNA is TGTGCCAGCAGACCTACTAGCGGGAGGGCCAATGAGCAGTTCTTC. This gives the protein CASRPTSGRANEQFF.

The chain couples TRBV4-1 to TRBJ2-7; weak D call: TRBD1 (6 bases). Germline CDR1 reads MGHRA; CDR2 reads YSYEKL. The CDR3 spans 17 residues. V lost 3 bases to trimming and J lost 4 bases, with 22 bases between them. The CDR3 loop reads CASSQAAQGRTMYEQYF. CDR3 in DNA: TGCGCCAGCAGCCAGGCCGCCCAGGGGCGAACTATGTACGAGCAGTACTTC.

CDR3 region: CASSYRTGSNGYTF. CDR3 DNA: TGTGCCAGCAGTTACCGGACAGGGAGCAATGGCTACACCTTC. The genes are TRBV6-5 and TRBJ1-2; 8 bases align to TRBD1. The CDR3 consists of 14 residues. The germline V gene has CDR1 MNHEY and CDR2 SVGAGI. V trimming: 2 bases; J trimming: 6 bases; junction bases outside the gene matches: 5.

The rearrangement uses TRBV25-1 and TRBJ1-4; the match to TRBD1 covers 9 bases. CDR3 length equals 15 residues. Germline assignment: CDR1 MGHDK and CDR2 SYGVNS. The V and J ends lost 6 bases and 8 bases, in that order; junction bases with no gene match: 10. The CDR3 DNA reads TGTGCCAGCAGCCGGGACAGGGACGTTCCAGAAAAACTGTTTTTT. Amino acid sequence: CASSRDRDVPEKLFF. The whole variable domain, filled in from reference TRBV25-1 and TRBJ1-4, reads EADIYQTPRYLVIGTGKKITLECSQTMGHDKMYWYQQDPGMELHLIHYSYGVNSTEKGDLSSESTVSRIRTEHFPLTLESARPSHTSQYLCASSRDRDVPEKLFFGSGTQLSVL.

The table lists this clone with a few counts. The chain joins TRBV6-6 to TRBJ2-1; D is undetermined. The CDR3 has 13 residues. Germline V CDR1 and CDR2: MNHNY, SVGAGI (reference sequence). V lost 7 bases, J lost 9 bases, and 16 bases lay in between. This CDR3 is CASTPRLVCEQFF. The CDR3 nucleotides are TGTGCCAGCACCCCCAGACTCGTTTGTGAGCAGTTCTTC.

This clone was observed a handful of times. CDR3 nucleotides: TGTGCCAGCAGCATCGGACAGGGGGGCACTGAAGCTTTCTTT. Translating gives CASSIGQGGTEAFF. V is TRBV7-3 and J is TRBJ1-1; 10 nucleotides match TRBD1. CDR3 length: 14 amino acids. CDR1 is SGHTA and CDR2 is FQGTGA in the germline V gene. J was trimmed by 4 bases and V by 5 bases; bases with no gene match: 4. The variable domain in full, completed from reference TRBV7-3 and TRBJ1-1, reads GAGVSQTPSNKVTEKGKYVELRCDPISGHTALYWYRQSLGQGPEFLIYFQGTGAADDSGLPNDRFFAVRPEGSVSTLKIQRTERGDSAVYLCASSIGQGGTEAFFGQGTRLTVV.

This clone was seen a few times. DNA for the CDR3: TGTGCCAGCAGCTTATACGGAGGCGTGGAGCAGTACTTC. This sequence encodes CASSLYGGVEQYF. This chain joins TRBV7-9 and TRBJ2-7, with D tentatively TRBD2 (5 bases). This CDR3 comprises 13 residues. Germline values: CDR1 SEHNR, CDR2 FQNEAQ (reference sequence). Trimming took 2 bases from V and 7 from J, leaving 12 bases between them.

This clone has a count of ten or more. The chain couples TRBV7-6 to TRBJ1-3; perhaps TRBD1 as D (6 bases). CDR1 SGHVS and CDR2 FNYEAQ come from the germline V gene. CDR3 size: 12 residues. V was pared by 5 bases and J by 8 bases, with 10 bases between. CDR3 sequence reads: CASSVGGDTIYF. The CDR3 coding sequence is TGTGCCAGCAGCGTAGGGGGAGACACCATATATTTT.

On this clone itself: This sample also contains other DNA sequences that code for the same CDR3. The V gene is TRBV6-5, the J gene TRBJ2-1; 8 bases agree with TRBD2. CDR1 is MNHEY and CDR2 is SVGAGI in the germline V gene. The CDR3 has 15 amino acids. J gave up 4 bases and V 2 bases, and 4 bases lay outside the gene matches. In nucleotides, the CDR3 is TGTGCCAGCAGTTACGGACTAGCAGAATACAATGAGCAGTTCTTC. Protein product: CASSYGLAEYNEQFF.

V is TRBV4-2 and J is TRBJ2-7, with 8 nucleotides matching TRBD1. Trimming at V came to 0 bases and at J to 6 bases, leaving 7 bases not matched to a gene. The length of the CDR3 is 15 residues. Germline V CDR1 and CDR2: LGHNA, YNFKEQ. The CDR3 region has the DNA TGTGCCAGCAGCCAAGAGGGCAGGGGGCCTCTCGAGCAGTACTTC. Translation gives CASSQEGRGPLEQYF.

The J gene is TRBJ1-1, the V gene TRBV6-5; possible D gene TRBD1, 5 bases. The CDR3 has 14 residues. Trimming pared 4 bases from V and 8 bases from J, leaving 17 bases between. In germline, CDR1 is MNHEY, CDR2 SVGAGI. The CDR3 DNA sequence: TGTGCCAGCAGTTCCGAGACAACAGGTTCAGAAGCTTTCTTT. Amino acids: CASSSETTGSEAFF.

The J gene is TRBJ1-3, the V gene TRBV7-9, with D tentatively TRBD1 (5 bases). Germline V gene sequence: CDR1 SEHNR, CDR2 FQNEAQ (reference sequence). Trimming removed 5 bases from V and 0 bases from J, with 14 bases in between. The CDR3 consists of 16 residues. The CDR3 loop reads CASSPVGLSSGNTIYF. As DNA, the CDR3 is TGTGCCAGCAGCCCTGTGGGACTTTCCTCTGGAAACACCATATATTTT. Combining the CDR3 with reference TRBV7-9 and TRBJ1-3 gives the whole variable domain DTGVSQNPRHKITKRGQNVTFRCDPISEHNRLYWYRQTLGQGPEFLTYFQNEAQLEKSRLLSDRFSAERPKGSFSTLEIQRTEQGDSAMYLCASSPVGLSSGNTIYFGEGSWLTVV.

This clone was counted once. CDR3 coding DNA: TGCAGCGTTTCGGGGGGCGAAACCAAGAACACTGAAGCTTTCTTT. Its translation: CSVSGGETKNTEAFF. The chain has TRBV29-1 and TRBJ1-1; D might be TRBD1 (6 bases). Germline V gene sequence: CDR1 SQVTM, CDR2 ANQGSEA. V was pared by 5 bases and J by 1 base, with 17 bases between. The CDR3 covers 15 residues.

V is TRBV3-1 (or the pseudogene TRBV3-2) and J is TRBJ2-5, with D perhaps matching TRBD2 (6 bases). V lost 4 bases, J lost 2 bases, and 14 bases lay in between. CDR3 length: 15 residues. From germline, CDR1 is LGHDT and CDR2 YNNKEL (reference sequence). CDR3 DNA: TGTGCCAGCAGCCTAGGCGGGACTGGGCAAGAGACCCAGTACTTC. Translated: CASSLGGTGQETQYF.